The next 9 T cell receptor beta chains were all read from a single sample in a study of OX40 agonist ivuxolimab in advanced cancers. Clones were sequenced by immunoSEQ multiplex PCR, and TCRdb holds only the in-frame ones, with some missing. In the table there are 45,000 to 60,000 clones, 91% of which are singletons. Sequences were derived from CD4+ or CD8+ T cells sorted from blood, sampled in a trial of the OX40 agonist ivuxolimab. The receptor source for this set is an adult with an advanced solid tumor such as melanoma, head and neck, liver or kidney cancer.

The chain recombines TRBV6-6 with TRBJ1-4, with D tentatively TRBD1 (5 bases). V lost 2 bases and J 6 bases, leaving 10 bases between the germline ends. This CDR3 region has 14 residues. Germline V gene lookup returns CDR1 MNHNY and CDR2 SVGAGI (reference sequence). The chain's CDR3 is CASSYRGAYEKLFF. CDR3 nucleotides: TGTGCCAGCAGTTACAGGGGAGCGTATGAAAAACTGTTTTTT.

The chain carries TRBV7-9 and TRBJ2-3, with TRBD1 as a possible D gene (6 bases). Germline lookup yields CDR1 SEHNR and CDR2 FQNEAQ (reference sequence). The CDR3 runs to 15 residues. V was pared by 5 bases and J by 2 bases, with 14 bases between. In DNA, the CDR3 is TGTGCCAGCAGCAGATCCTACAGGGTCACAGATACGCAGTATTTT. Its translation: CASSRSYRVTDTQYF.

This clone was detected once. V usage is TRBV15 and J usage is TRBJ1-2; no firm D call. Trimming shortened V by 0 bases and J by 7 bases, and 18 bases separated the two germline ends. This CDR3 has 16 residues. CDR1 is LNHNV, CDR2 YYDKDF, per germline (reference sequence). Here the CDR3 DNA reads TGTGCCACCAGCAGAGATACGCGGAAACTGGGCACTGGCTACACCTTC. Translation gives CATSRDTRKLGTGYTF. Supplemented by reference TRBV15 and TRBJ1-2, the full variable domain reads DAMVIQNPRYQVTQFGKPVTLSCSQTLNHNVMYWYQQKSSQAPKLLFHYYDKDFNNEADTPDNFQSRRPNTSFCFLDIRSPGLGDTAMYLCATSRDTRKLGTGYTFGSGTRLTVV.

The CDR3 DNA is TGTGCCAGCAGCCCCCCCAGTGCAGATACGCAGTATTTT. It specifies CASSPPSADTQYF. The chain joins TRBV7-9 to TRBJ2-3; D unclear. Trimming shortened V by 5 bases and J by 4 bases, and 10 bases separated the two germline ends. The CDR3 extends over 13 amino acids. Germline CDR1 reads SEHNR; CDR2 reads FQNEAQ (reference sequence).

This chain links TRBV6-5 with TRBJ1-3; 7 bases line up with TRBD1. CDR3 length: 13 amino acids. Trimming took 5 bases from V and 9 from J; bases not matched to a gene: 7. Germline V gene lookup returns CDR1 MNHEY and CDR2 SVGAGI. The CDR3 DNA reads as TGTGCCAGCAGTGGGACAGCAAAGGGCACCATATATTTT. This sequence encodes CASSGTAKGTIYF.

This chain uses TRBV29-1 with TRBJ1-4; TRBD1 matches at 10 bases. Unmatched junction bases numbered 2, after V lost 7 bases and J lost 6 bases. This CDR3 region has 12 residues. Germline lookup yields CDR1 SQVTM and CDR2 ANQGSEA. The CDR3 here is CSGGTGDEKLFF. The CDR3, as DNA: TGCAGCGGCGGGACAGGGGATGAAAAACTGTTTTTT.

J is TRBJ2-7 and V is TRBV4-1; D is perhaps TRBD2 (7 bases). Germline V gives CDR1 MGHRA, CDR2 YSYEKL. This CDR3 spans 17 amino acids. Trimming removed 4 bases from V and 0 bases from J, with 19 bases in between. The CDR3 reads CASSRKDEGGASYEQYF. CDR3 sequence (DNA): TGCGCCAGCAGCCGAAAAGATGAGGGGGGGGCCTCCTACGAGCAGTACTTC.

The genes are TRBV10-3 and TRBJ2-4; either TRBD1 or TRBD2 may fit D (5 bases each). The CDR3 totals 16 residues. V lost 0 bases to trimming and J lost 1 base, with 10 bases between them. Germline V CDR1 and CDR2: ENHRY, SYGVKD. The CDR3, as DNA: TGTGCCATCAGTGAGTCGAAATGGGGGGCCAAAAACATTCAGTACTTC. Translating gives CAISESKWGAKNIQYF.

The rearrangement joins TRBV28 to TRBJ2-3; 7 bases are shared with TRBD1. V was clipped by 4 bases and J by 3 bases; unmatched bases: 10. The CDR3 covers 16 residues. Germline V gives CDR1 MDHEN, CDR2 SYDVKM. DNA of the CDR3: TGTGCCAGCAGTTCCCCAGGGACAGCCATTACAGATACGCAGTATTTT. It is translated as CASSSPGTAITDTQYF.